This T cell receptor beta chain comes out of a study of T cell clonotyping in hematopoietic cell transplantation (dated by TCRdb to 2020 to 2022). General notes on the study: Recipient samples taken before transplant were collected after cytoreduction. Recruitment of patients ran from September 2015 to early 2017, and follow-up continued until late 2020 or until death. A total of some 130 blood samples were gathered in the study from a few dozen consecutive transplant recipients along with their related donors. What the work shows at the level of the full study, not this receptor alone: After transplant, TCR diversity in recipients dropped, and pathologically expanded clonotypes climbed progressively between day 30 and day 180. Sample size was limited, and cells were not sorted, so CD4 and CD8 repertoire contributions could not be separated. Just a small fraction of recipient repertoires overlapped with donor repertoires, and more than 95% appeared de novo at the given depth. Donor and pretransplant recipient Inverse Simpson Index values predicted broader posttransplant TCR repertoire diversity.

V lost 5 bases and J lost 3 bases; the stretch between them is 10 bases long. The germline V gene supplies CDR1 SGHTA and CDR2 FQGNSA. Including the terminal cysteine and phenylalanine, the CDR3 comprises 14 residues. Of the read, only the CDR3 DNA is kept; its 42 bases are in frame from base 1. Explained via the paper, the time point label denotes: recipient sample about 28 days before transplant, after cytoreduction. Blood samples were obtained from recipients approximately 28 days before transplant and at days 30, 100 and 180 after transplant. Nuclei Lysis Solution was used to extract genomic DNA from fresh or cryopreserved unfractionated peripheral blood mononuclear cells. TCR beta CDR3 regions were amplified from genomic DNA with the immunoSEQ assay, a bias-controlled multiplex PCR using V- and J-specific primers. In a second PCR step, a proprietary barcode and Illumina adapter sequences were attached to the CDR3 amplicons. An Illumina MiSeq instrument was used to sequence the CDR3 libraries. The authors processed their data as follows. Export and quality control were done with immunoSEQ Analyzer 3.0, while downstream analyses used R Bioconductor and Immunarch. Only productive rearrangements within the normalized downsampled data set were used in the calculation of repertoire metrics. In the normalized cohort, a clonotype counted as pathologically expanded if the clonotype was larger than 5 templates. The Inverse Simpson Index served as the measure of repertoire diversity. CMV-specificity analyses were carried out on the non-normalized data set to capture all clonotypes. TCRdb re-hosts the immuneACCESS table, in-frame sequences only. Its copies lack some clones; in the studies checked, an unresolved V gene accounts for under half of them, and the cause for the rest is not known. V and J calls and clone size are as listed in that table; D and trimming were resolved from the DNA. This sample holds approximately 30,000 clones; under 90% were observed only once. Of the sample, around 2% is held by the ten largest clones.

With respect to this clone: This clone's antigen is unknown. Per-base quality was not reported, and no clone a single base away is much larger than it.

The TCR comes from a man in his forties or fifties with acute myeloid leukemia. Some clones in this sample may be carry-over from other donors' samples. The sequences come from peripheral blood mononuclear cells, collected before stem cell transplant. The sequence joins TRBV7-2 to TRBJ1-4, with the D segment identity uncertain. CDR3 loop: CASSRGPPNEKLFF. The DNA sequence follows: TGTGCCAGCAGCCGAGGGCCTCCTAATGAAAAACTGTTTTTT.